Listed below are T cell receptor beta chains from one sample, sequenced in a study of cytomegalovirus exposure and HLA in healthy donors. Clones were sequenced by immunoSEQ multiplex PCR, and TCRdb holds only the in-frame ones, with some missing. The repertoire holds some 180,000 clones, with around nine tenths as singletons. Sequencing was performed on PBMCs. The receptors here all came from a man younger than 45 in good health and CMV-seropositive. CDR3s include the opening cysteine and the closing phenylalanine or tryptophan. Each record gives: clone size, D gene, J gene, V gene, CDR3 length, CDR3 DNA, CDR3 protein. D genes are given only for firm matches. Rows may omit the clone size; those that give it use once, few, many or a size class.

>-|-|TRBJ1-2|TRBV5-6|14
TGTGCCAGCAGCTTCCCTCGAGACGTCTATGGCTACACCTTC
CASSFPRDVYGYTF
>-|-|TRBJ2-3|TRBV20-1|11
TGCAGTGCCGCTCAGGGGGGTACGCAGTATTTT
CSAAQGGTQYF
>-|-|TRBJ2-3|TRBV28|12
TGTGCCAGCGGGGAAGTTCGAGATACGCAGTATTTT
CASGEVRDTQYF
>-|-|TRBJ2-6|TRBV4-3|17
TGCGCCAGCAGCCAAGAGGGAGGCTCCTCTGGGGCCAACGTCCTGACTTTC
CASSQEGGSSGANVLTF
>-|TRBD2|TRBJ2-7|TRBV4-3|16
TGCGCCAGCAGCCAAGAACTAGCGGGGAGCTCCTACGAGCAGTACTTC
CASSQELAGSSYEQYF
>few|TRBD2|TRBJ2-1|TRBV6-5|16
TGTGCCAGCAGTTACATAAGCGGGAGCCCGTACAATGAGCAGTTCTTC
CASSYISGSPYNEQFF
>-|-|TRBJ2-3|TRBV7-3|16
TGTGCCAGCAGCTCACGGGCCCATTCTAACACAGATACGCAGTATTTT
CASSSRAHSNTDTQYF
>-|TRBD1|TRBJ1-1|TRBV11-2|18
TGTGCCAGCAGCCCATTCCCCAGGGGGAAGGGGATGAACACTGAAGCTTTCTTT
CASSPFPRGKGMNTEAFF
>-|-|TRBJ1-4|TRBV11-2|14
TGTGCCAGCACCTCGGTCCTGGGCATGGAAAAACTGTTTTTT
CASTSVLGMEKLFF
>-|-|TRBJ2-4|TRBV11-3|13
TGTGCCAGCAGCCAAAACAGGGAGGACATTCAGTACTTC
CASSQNREDIQYF
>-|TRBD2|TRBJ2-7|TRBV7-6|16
TGTGCCAGCAGCTCACTAGCGGGTCGAGCCTCCTACGAGCAGTACTTC
CASSSLAGRASYEQYF
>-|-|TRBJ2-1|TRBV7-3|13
TGTGCCAGCAGCTCACCCGGGAACAATGAGCAGTTCTTC
CASSSPGNNEQFF
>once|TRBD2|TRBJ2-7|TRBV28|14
TGTGCCAGCCGTATAGCGGGAGATCTCTACGAGCAGTACTTC
CASRIAGDLYEQYF
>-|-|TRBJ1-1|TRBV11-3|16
TGTGCCAGCAGCTTTGGGTCGGGCAGTTCAAACACTGAAGCTTTCTTT
CASSFGSGSSNTEAFF
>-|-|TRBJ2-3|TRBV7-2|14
TGTGCCAGCAGACTCACGCAATCCTCGGATACGCAGTATTTT
CASRLTQSSDTQYF
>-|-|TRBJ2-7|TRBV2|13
TGTGCCAGCCTCCGAGGGGGCTCCTACGAGCAGTACTTC
CASLRGGSYEQYF
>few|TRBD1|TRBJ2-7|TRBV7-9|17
TGTGCCAGCGGAGAGCCCGGGACAGACCTTGGATCCTACGAGCAGTACTTC
CASGEPGTDLGSYEQYF
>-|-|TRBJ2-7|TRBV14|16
TGTGCCAGCAGCCAAGAGTGGGGCACAGGTCAGTACGAGCAGTACTTC
CASSQEWGTGQYEQYF
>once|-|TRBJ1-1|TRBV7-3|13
TGTGCCAGCAGCCCGGCAGGGAACACTGAAGCTTTCTTT
CASSPAGNTEAFF
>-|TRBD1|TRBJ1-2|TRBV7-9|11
TGTGCCAGCAGCTTGGGACAGAATAACACCTTC
CASSLGQNNTF
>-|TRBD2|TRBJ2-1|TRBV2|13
TGTGCCAGCCTCCTAGCGGTATACAATGAGCAGTTCTTC
CASLLAVYNEQFF
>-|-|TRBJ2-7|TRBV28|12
TGTGCCAGCAAGGACCTGCGCCACGAGCAGTACTTC
CASKDLRHEQYF
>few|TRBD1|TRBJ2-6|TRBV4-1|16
TGCGCCAGCAGCCACACGGACAGGGCAGGGGCCAACGTCCTGACTTTC
CASSHTDRAGANVLTF
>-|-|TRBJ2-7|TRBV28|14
TGTGCCAGCAACCCTACGGGAATATCCTACGAGCAGTACTTC
CASNPTGISYEQYF
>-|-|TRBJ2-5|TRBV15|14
TGTGCCACCAGCAGAGATCAGGGTAAAGAGACCCAGTACTTC
CATSRDQGKETQYF
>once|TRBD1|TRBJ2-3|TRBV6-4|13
TGTGCCAGCAGCGTAGACAGGGCAGATACGCAGTATTTT
CASSVDRADTQYF
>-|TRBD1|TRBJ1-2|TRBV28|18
TGTGCCAGCAGTTTACGACCTCGAGGGAGACAGGGTACCTATGGCTACACCTTC
CASSLRPRGRQGTYGYTF
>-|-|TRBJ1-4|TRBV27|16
TGTGCCAGCAGCAGTGCCGGAGGGGGGCCTAATGAAAAACTGTTTTTT
CASSSAGGGPNEKLFF
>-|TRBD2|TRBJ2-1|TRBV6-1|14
TGTGCCAGCAGCGGGGACTGGACTAGCTATGAGCAGTTCTTC
CASSGDWTSYEQFF
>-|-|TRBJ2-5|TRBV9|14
TGTGCCAGCAGCGTAGACCTACTGGTGAAGACCCAGTACTTC
CASSVDLLVKTQYF
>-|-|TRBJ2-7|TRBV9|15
TGTGCCAGCAGCCACGACGGGTTGGACTCCTACGAGCAGTACTTC
CASSHDGLDSYEQYF
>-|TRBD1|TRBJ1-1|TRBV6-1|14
TGTGCCAGCAGCGTACAGGGGGCGAACACTGAAGCTTTCTTT
CASSVQGANTEAFF
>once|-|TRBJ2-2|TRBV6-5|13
TGTGCCAGCAGTTACCACGGGGGCGGGGAGCTGTTTTTT
CASSYHGGGELFF
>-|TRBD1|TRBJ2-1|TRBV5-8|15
TGTGCCAGCAGCCGACAGGGTAGGGGGTACAATGAGCAGTTCTTC
CASSRQGRGYNEQFF
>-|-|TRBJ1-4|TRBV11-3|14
TGTGCCAGCAGCTTACGGCAGGGAGGTGAAAAACTGTTTTTT
CASSLRQGGEKLFF
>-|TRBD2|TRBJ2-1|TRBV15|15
TGTGCCACCAGCTTGGGACTAGCGTTCTACAATGAGCAGTTCTTC
CATSLGLAFYNEQFF
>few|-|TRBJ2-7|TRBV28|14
TGTGCCAGCAGCCTCGGCGCAGGTCCCTACGAGCAGTACTTC
CASSLGAGPYEQYF
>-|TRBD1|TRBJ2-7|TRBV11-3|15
TGTGCCAGCAGCATATACAGGGGGAGTACCTACGAGCAGTACTTC
CASSIYRGSTYEQYF
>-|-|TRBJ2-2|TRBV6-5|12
TGTGCCAGCAGTTCAAACACCGGGGAGCTGTTTTTT
CASSSNTGELFF
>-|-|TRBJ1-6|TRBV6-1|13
TGTGCCAGCGCGGTTGGCACTAATTCACCCCTCCACTTT
CASAVGTNSPLHF
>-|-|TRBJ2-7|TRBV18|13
TGTGCCAGCTCGCCGGGACCGTCCTACGAGCAGTACTTC
CASSPGPSYEQYF
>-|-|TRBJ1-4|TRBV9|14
TGTGCCAGCAGCGCACAGGGTTCTAATGAAAAACTGTTTTTT
CASSAQGSNEKLFF
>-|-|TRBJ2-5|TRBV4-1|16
TGCGCCAGCAGCCCGGCAGGAATTTGGTACCAAGAGACCCAGTACTTC
CASSPAGIWYQETQYF
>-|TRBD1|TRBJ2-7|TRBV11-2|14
TGTGCCAGCAGCTCCTCAGGGGGCGCGTACGAGCAGTACTTC
CASSSSGGAYEQYF
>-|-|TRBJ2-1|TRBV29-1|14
TGCAGCGGTGGGTGGACTCGAAACTACAATGAGCAGTTCTTC
CSGGWTRNYNEQFF
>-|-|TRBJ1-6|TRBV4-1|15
TGCGCCAGCAGCCAAGGCGAGGGGATCGGTTCACCCCTCCACTTT
CASSQGEGIGSPLHF
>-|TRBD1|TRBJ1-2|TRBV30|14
TGTGCCTGGAGTTGGGCAGGGGGCAACTATGGCTACACCTTC
CAWSWAGGNYGYTF
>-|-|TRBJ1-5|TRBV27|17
TGTGCCAGCAGTTTTTTTTTCTCCCCACAAAGAAATCAGCCCCAGCATTTT
CASSFFFSPQRNQPQHF
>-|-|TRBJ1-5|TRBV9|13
TGTGCCAGCAGTGCGGTTAGCAATCAGCCCCAGCATTTT
CASSAVSNQPQHF
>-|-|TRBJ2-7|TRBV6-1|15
TGTGCCAGCAGTTCTGGGCCCTTATCTTTTTACGAGCAGTACTTC
CASSSGPLSFYEQYF
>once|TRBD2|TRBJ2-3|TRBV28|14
TGTGCCAGCAGTTCTTTAGCGGGAGGAGATACGCAGTATTTT
CASSSLAGGDTQYF
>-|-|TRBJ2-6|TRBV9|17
TGTGCCAGCAGCGTACTCGGCAGTTCCTCTGGGGCCAACGTCCTGACTTTC
CASSVLGSSSGANVLTF